The 8 T cell receptor beta chains below were found in one sample sequenced in a study of response to subunit inactivated influenza vaccine. TCRdb processed the RT-PCR reads anew with MiXCR; each CDR3 protein has one entry. Here the sample spans 500,000 to 650,000 distinct CDR3 sequences, 7.6% being singletons. This sample comprised PBMCs from blood, obtained approximately 25 months after vaccination. The source is a man aged 45 to 75 who received an inactivated influenza vaccine.

This clonotype was detected a few times. V and J are TRBV5-1 and TRBJ2-7; 7 bases match TRBD1. CDR1 is SGHRS, CDR2 YFSETQ, per germline. Trimming took 4 bases from V and 3 from J; bases not matched to a gene: 7. This CDR3 comprises 14 residues. Written as DNA, the CDR3 is TGCGCCAGCAGCACCGGGACAGCGAACTACGAGCAGTACTTC. Amino acids: CASSTGTANYEQYF.

This clonotype was picked up many times. The genes are TRBV29-1 and TRBJ1-1; D unresolved. V lost 4 bases to trimming and J lost 10 bases, with 16 bases between them. The CDR3 sequence is 12 residues long. The germline V gene has CDR1 SQVTM and CDR2 ANQGSEA. The CDR3 DNA sequence: TGCAGCGTTGGGGCAGGTTACTCAATAGCTTTCTTT. It translates to CSVGAGYSIAFF.

This clonotype was counted between two and nine times. The chain has TRBV6-6 and TRBJ2-1; 12 nucleotides align to TRBD2. The V gene's germline CDR1 is MNHNY and CDR2 SVGAGI (reference sequence). The CDR3 loop spans 13 amino acids. V lost 7 bases and J lost 7; bases outside the gene matches: 2. This CDR3 reads CASTSGRGNEQFF. The DNA for the CDR3 is TGTGCCAGCACTAGCGGGAGGGGAAATGAGCAGTTCTTC.

This clonotype has ten or more counts. V is TRBV20-1 and J is TRBJ2-3; 9 nucleotides line up with TRBD2. Per germline, CDR1 DFQATT and CDR2 SNEGSKA (reference sequence). The CDR3 loop spans 15 amino acids. V lost 1 base, J lost 4 bases, and 6 bases stayed unmatched. CDR3 in DNA: TGCAGTGCTAGAGTTGCTAGCGGGACCTCAGATACGCAGTATTTT. It translates to CSARVASGTSDTQYF.

Many counts were recorded for this clonotype. This chain joins TRBV5-1 and TRBJ2-1; a weak D match, TRBD1 (5 bases). This CDR3 has 16 amino acids. Deletions cut 3 bases from V and 9 bases from J, with 22 bases between. In germline, CDR1 is SGHRS, CDR2 YFSETQ. The CDR3 spells CASSYPEDSLTFEQFF. In DNA, the CDR3 is TGCGCCAGCAGCTACCCGGAAGACAGTCTTACATTTGAGCAGTTCTTC.

The V and J genes are TRBV20-1 and TRBJ1-4; D remains ambiguous. Between the trimmed V and J ends, which lost 5 bases and 0 bases, there was a span of 10 bases. The CDR3 totals 14 residues. Germline CDR1 and CDR2: DFQATT and SNEGSKA (reference sequence). The CDR3 DNA sequence: TGCAGTGCTGTAAAAGACGCAACTAATGAAAAACTGTTTTTT. Translation gives CSAVKDATNEKLFF.

The genes are TRBV29-1 and TRBJ2-1; 8 nucleotides match TRBD2. Per germline, CDR1 SQVTM and CDR2 ANQGSEA. V lost 6 bases, J lost 2 bases, and 6 bases stayed unmatched. The CDR3 has 14 amino acids. The CDR3, as DNA: TGCAGCGTAACGGGGGGGGACACCTACAATGAGCAGTTCTTC. The encoded protein is CSVTGGDTYNEQFF.

This clonotype was counted a few times. In DNA form, the CDR3 reads TGTGCCAGCAGCTTACTGGGAACGGATGCACCCCTCCACTTT. This encodes CASSLLGTDAPLHF. J is TRBJ1-6 and V is TRBV7-2, with unresolved D. Per germline, CDR1 SGHTA and CDR2 FQGNSA. The CDR3 loop spans 14 amino acids. V lost 2 bases and J lost 11, with 13 bases in between.